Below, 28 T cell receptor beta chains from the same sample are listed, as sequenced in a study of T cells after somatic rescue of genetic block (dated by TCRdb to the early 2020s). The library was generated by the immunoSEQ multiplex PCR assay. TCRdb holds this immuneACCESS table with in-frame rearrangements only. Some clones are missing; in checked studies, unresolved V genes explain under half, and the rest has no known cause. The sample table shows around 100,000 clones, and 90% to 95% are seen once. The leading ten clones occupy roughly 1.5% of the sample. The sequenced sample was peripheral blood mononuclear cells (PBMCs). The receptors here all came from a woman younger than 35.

The CDR3 DNA follows: TGTGCCAGCAGTTACGGGACAGGGAATGGCTACACCTTC. Its translation: CASSYGTGNGYTF. The gene calls are TRBV6-5 and TRBJ1-2; 9 bases agree with TRBD1. Looked up from germline, CDR1 is MNHEY and CDR2 is SVGAGI. The CDR3 length is 13 residues. V was pared by 2 bases and J by 6 bases, with 1 base of the junction left unmatched.

CDR3 coding DNA: TGCGCCAGCAGCTTGAGCGGGGGGGTCTCCTACAATGAGCAGTTCTTC. Translation: CASSLSGGVSYNEQFF. V is TRBV5-1 and J is TRBJ2-1; 10 nucleotides agree with TRBD2. The V and J ends lost 1 base and 0 bases, in that order; junction bases with no gene match: 1. Looked up from germline, CDR1 is SGHRS and CDR2 is YFSETQ. This CDR3 region has 16 residues.

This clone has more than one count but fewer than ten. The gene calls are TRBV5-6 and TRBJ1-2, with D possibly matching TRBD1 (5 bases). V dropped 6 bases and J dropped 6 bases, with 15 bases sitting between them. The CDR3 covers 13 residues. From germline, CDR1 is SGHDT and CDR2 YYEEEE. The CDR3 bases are TGTGCCAGCAACCCCCGAGGGGCACATGGCTACACCTTC. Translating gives CASNPRGAHGYTF.

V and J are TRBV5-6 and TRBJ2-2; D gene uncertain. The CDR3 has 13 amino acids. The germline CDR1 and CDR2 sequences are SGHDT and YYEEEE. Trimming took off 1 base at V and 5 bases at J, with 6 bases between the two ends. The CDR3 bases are TGTGCCAGCAGCTTGTCAGTTACCGGGGAGCTGTTTTTT. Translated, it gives CASSLSVTGELFF.

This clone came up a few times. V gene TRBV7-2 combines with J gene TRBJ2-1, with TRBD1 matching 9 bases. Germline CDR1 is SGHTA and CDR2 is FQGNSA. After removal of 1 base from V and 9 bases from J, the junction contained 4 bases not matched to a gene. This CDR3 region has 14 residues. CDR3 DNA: TGTGCCAGCAGCTTAGGACAGGGGGATCGTGAGCAGTTCTTC. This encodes CASSLGQGDREQFF.

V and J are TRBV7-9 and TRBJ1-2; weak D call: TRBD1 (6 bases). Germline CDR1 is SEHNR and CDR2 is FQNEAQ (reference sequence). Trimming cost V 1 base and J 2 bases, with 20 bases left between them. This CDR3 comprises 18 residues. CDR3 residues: CASSLEGPLQGPNYGYTF. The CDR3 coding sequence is TGTGCCAGCAGCTTAGAAGGCCCCCTACAGGGACCGAACTATGGCTACACCTTC.

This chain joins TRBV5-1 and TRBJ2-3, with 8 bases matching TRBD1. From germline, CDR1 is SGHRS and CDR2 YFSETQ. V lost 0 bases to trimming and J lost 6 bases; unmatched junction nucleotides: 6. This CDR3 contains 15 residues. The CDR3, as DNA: TGCGCCAGCAGCTTGGAGGGGACAGGTTCCGATACGCAGTATTTT. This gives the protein CASSLEGTGSDTQYF.

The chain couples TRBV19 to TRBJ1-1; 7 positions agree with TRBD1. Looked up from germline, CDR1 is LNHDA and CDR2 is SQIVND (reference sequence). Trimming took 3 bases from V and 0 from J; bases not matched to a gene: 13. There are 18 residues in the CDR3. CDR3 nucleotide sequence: TGTGCCAGTAGTATGGCCCACCCCGGACAGGCCCTGAACACTGAAGCTTTCTTT. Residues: CASSMAHPGQALNTEAFF.

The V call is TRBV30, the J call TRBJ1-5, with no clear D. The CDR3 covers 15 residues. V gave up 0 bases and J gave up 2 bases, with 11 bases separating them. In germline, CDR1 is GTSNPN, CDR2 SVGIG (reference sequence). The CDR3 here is CAWSVRGSGNQPQHF. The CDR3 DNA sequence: TGTGCCTGGAGTGTACGGGGATCGGGCAATCAGCCCCAGCATTTT.

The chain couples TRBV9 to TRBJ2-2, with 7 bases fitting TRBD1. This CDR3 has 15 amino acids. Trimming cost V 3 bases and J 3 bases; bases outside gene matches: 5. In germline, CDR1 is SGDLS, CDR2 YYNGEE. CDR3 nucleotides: TGTGCCAGCAGCGGACAGGGATCGGACACCGGGGAGCTGTTTTTT. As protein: CASSGQGSDTGELFF. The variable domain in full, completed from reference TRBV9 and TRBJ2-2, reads DSGVTQTPKHLITATGQRVTLRCSPRSGDLSVYWYQQSLDQGLQFLIQYYNGEERAKGNILERFSAQQFPDLHSELNLSSLELGDSALYFCASSGQGSDTGELFFGEGSRLTVL.

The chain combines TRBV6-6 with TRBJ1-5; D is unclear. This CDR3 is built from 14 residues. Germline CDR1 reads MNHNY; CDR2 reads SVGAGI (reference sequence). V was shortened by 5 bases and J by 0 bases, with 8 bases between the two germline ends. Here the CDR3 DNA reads TGTGCCAGCAGTGGCGGAAATAGCAATCAGCCCCAGCATTTT. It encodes CASSGGNSNQPQHF.

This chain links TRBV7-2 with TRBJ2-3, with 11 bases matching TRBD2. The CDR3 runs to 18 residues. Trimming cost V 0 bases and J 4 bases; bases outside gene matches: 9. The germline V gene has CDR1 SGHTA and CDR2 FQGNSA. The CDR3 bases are TGTGCCAGCAGCTTAGCCTTAATAGCGGGGGGGCGTGCAGATACGCAGTATTTT. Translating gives CASSLALIAGGRADTQYF.

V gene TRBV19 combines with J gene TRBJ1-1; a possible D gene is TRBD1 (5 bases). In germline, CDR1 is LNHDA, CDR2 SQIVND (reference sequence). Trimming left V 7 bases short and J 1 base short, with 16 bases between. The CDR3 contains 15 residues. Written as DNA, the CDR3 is TGTGCCAGTAATTGGGGCTTGGGGGGGAACACTGAAGCTTTCTTT. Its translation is CASNWGLGGNTEAFF.

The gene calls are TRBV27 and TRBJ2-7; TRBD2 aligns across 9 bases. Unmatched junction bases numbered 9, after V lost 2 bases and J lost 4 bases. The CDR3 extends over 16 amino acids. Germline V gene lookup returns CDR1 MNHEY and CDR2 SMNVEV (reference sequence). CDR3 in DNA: TGTGCCAGCAGTTTAACCTCGCGGGGGGGCGGTTACGAGCAGTACTTC. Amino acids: CASSLTSRGGGYEQYF.

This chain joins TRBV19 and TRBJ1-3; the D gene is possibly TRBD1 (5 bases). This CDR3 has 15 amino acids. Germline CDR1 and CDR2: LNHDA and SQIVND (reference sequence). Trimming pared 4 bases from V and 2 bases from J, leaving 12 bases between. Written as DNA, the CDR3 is TGTGCCAGTAGTACCTATCGGGGGGCTGGAAACACCATATATTTT. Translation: CASSTYRGAGNTIYF.

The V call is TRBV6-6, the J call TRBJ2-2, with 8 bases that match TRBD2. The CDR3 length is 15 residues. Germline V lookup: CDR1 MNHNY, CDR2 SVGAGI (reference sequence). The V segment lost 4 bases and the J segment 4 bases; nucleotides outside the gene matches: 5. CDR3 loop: CASSSSGGVTGELFF. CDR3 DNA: TGTGCCAGCAGTTCGAGCGGGGGCGTCACCGGGGAGCTGTTTTTT.

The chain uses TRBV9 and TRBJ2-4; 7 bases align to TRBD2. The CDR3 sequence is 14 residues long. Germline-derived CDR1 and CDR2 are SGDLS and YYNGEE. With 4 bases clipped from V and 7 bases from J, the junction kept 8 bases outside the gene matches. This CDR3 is CASSPALAFNIQYF. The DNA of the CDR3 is TGTGCCAGCAGCCCGGCACTAGCGTTTAACATTCAGTACTTC. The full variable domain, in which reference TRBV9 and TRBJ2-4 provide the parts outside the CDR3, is DSGVTQTPKHLITATGQRVTLRCSPRSGDLSVYWYQQSLDQGLQFLIQYYNGEERAKGNILERFSAQQFPDLHSELNLSSLELGDSALYFCASSPALAFNIQYFGAGTRLSVL.

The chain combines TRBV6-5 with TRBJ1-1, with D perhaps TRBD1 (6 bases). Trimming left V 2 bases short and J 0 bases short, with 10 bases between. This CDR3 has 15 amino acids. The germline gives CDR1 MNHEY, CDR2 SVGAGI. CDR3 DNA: TGTGCCAGCAGTTACAGGACAGTTATGAACACTGAAGCTTTCTTT. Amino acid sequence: CASSYRTVMNTEAFF.

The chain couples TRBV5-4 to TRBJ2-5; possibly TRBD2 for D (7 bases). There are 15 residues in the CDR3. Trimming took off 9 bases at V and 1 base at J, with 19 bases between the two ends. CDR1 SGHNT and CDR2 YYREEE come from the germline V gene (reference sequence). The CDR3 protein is CATSTKGGIQETQYF. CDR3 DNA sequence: TGTGCCACTTCAACTAAGGGGGGGATCCAAGAGACCCAGTACTTC.

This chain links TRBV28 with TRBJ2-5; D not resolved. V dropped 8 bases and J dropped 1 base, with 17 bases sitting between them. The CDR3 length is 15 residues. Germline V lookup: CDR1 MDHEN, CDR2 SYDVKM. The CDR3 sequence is CASGMGRLTQETQYF. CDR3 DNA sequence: TGTGCCAGCGGCATGGGCAGGCTCACCCAAGAGACCCAGTACTTC.

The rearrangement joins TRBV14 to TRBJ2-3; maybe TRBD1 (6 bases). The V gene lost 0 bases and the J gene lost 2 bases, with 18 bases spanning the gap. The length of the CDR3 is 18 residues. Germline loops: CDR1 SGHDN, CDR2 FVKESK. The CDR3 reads CASSQDLVTGWFTDTQYF. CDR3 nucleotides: TGTGCCAGCAGCCAAGATCTCGTCACAGGGTGGTTCACAGATACGCAGTATTTT.

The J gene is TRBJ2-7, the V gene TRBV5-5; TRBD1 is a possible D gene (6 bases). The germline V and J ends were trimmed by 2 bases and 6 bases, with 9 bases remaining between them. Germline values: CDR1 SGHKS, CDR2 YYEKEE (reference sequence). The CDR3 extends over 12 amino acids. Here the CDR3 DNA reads TGTGCCAGCAGCTTAACAGGGTTCGAGCAGTACTTC. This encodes CASSLTGFEQYF.

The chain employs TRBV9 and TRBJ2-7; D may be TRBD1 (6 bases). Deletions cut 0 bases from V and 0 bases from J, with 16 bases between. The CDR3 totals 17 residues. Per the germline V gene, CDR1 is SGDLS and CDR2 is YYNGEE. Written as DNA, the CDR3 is TGTGCCAGCAGCGTAGGGGGGCTGAGGGGAATCTCCTACGAGCAGTACTTC. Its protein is CASSVGGLRGISYEQYF.

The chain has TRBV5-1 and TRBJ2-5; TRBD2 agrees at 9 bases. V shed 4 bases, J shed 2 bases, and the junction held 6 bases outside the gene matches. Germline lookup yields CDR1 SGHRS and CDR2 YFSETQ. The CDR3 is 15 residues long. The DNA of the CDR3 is TGCGCCAGCAGCGCGCTAGCGGGGTCACAAGAGACCCAGTACTTC. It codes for CASSALAGSQETQYF.

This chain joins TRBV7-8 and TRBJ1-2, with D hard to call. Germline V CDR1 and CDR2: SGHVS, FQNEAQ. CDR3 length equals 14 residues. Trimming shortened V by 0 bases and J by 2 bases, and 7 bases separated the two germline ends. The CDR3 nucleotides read TGTGCCAGCAGCTTAGCGCTGGGAAACTATGGCTACACCTTC. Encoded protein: CASSLALGNYGYTF.

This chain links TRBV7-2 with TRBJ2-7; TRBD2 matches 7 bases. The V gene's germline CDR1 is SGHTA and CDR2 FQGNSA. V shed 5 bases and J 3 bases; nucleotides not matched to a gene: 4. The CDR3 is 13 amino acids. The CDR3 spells CASSPGGFYEQYF. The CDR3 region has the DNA TGTGCCAGCAGCCCCGGGGGGTTCTACGAGCAGTACTTC.

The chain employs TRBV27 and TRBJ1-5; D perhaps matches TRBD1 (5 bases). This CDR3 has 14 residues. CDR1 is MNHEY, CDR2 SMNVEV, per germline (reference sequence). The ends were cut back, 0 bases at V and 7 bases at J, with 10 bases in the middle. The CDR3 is CASSLSKGLQPQHF. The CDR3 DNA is TGTGCCAGCAGTTTATCGAAGGGGCTGCAGCCCCAGCATTTT.

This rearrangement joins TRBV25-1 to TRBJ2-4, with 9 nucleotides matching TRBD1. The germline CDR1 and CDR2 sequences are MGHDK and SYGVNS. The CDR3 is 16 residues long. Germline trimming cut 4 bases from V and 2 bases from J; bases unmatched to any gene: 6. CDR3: CASSASGTGSKNIQYF. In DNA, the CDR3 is TGTGCCAGCAGTGCATCCGGGACAGGGTCCAAAAACATTCAGTACTTC.